The TCR beta chain described here comes from a study of early T cells in non-severe SARS-CoV-2 infection. TCRdb passed the 5' RACE reads through MiXCR, listing each CDR3 protein once. The data show around 67,000 distinct CDR3 sequences, roughly 12% seen once. The germline V and J ends were trimmed by 3 bases and 0 bases, with 9 bases remaining between them. Germline V gene lookup returns CDR1 SGHVS and CDR2 FNYEAQ. The CDR3 spans 16 residues. This TCR was sampled from an adult who was a healthcare worker with PCR-confirmed SARS-CoV-2 infection or an uninfected control (not recorded which). J is TRBJ2-6 and V is TRBV7-6, with a tentative D call TRBD2 (5 bases). Sequencing input: whole blood. The CDR3 here is CASSLGSSSGANVLTF. CDR3 nucleotide sequence: TGTGCCAGCAGCTTGGGGAGCAGCTCTGGGGCCAACGTCCTGACTTTC.